These T cell receptor beta chains were read from a single sample in a study of T cell responses to AZD1222 COVID-19 vaccine. TCRdb's copy holds only in-frame clones and misses some; the assay was immunoSEQ multiplex PCR. Of more than 150,000 clones detected, approximately 86% appear once; the ten largest clones hold about 0.49%. This material consisted of peripheral blood, taken on day 0 of AZD1222 vaccination. All receptors come from an adult in good health. The CDR3 runs from the conserved cysteine through the conserved F or W. The D gene is left open where the match is weak. Not every row has a clone size; where given, it reads once, few, many or a size class.

d_gene | j_gene | v_gene | abundance | CDR3nt | CDR3aa
NA | TRBJ1-1 | TRBV7-9 | NA | TGTGCCAGCAGCCCTCCCCAGGGACAAGCTTTCTTT | CASSPPQGQAFF
NA | TRBJ1-2 | TRBV4-1 | NA | TGCGCCAGCAGGGGGGACGGCTACACCTTC | CASRGDGYTF
TRBD1 | TRBJ1-1 | TRBV19 | few | TGTGCCAGTAGGGACAGGGGGAGGAACACTGAAGCTTTCTTT | CASRDRGRNTEAFF
NA | TRBJ1-4 | TRBV11-2 | NA | TGTGCCAGCAGCCCCCCCCTTGATAATGAAAAACTGTTTTTT | CASSPPLDNEKLFF
TRBD1 | TRBJ1-2 | TRBV2 | once | TGTGCCAGCAGTGAATCGGGACAGGGTAACTATGGCTACACCTTC | CASSESGQGNYGYTF
TRBD1 | TRBJ1-6 | TRBV7-9 | NA | TGTGCCAGCAGCTTAGAAGGGGGCATTCGTTCACCCCTCCACTTT | CASSLEGGIRSPLHF
NA | TRBJ1-5 | TRBV11-2 | NA | TGTGCCAGCAGCTTAGCGGCGCAGTCCGGTAGGCCCCAGCATTTT | CASSLAAQSGRPQHF
TRBD1 | TRBJ1-6 | TRBV7-9 | once | TGTGCCAGCAGCCCCCTAACACTACGGACAGGGTGGTTGTCACCCCTCCACTTT | CASSPLTLRTGWLSPLHF
TRBD2 | TRBJ2-1 | TRBV7-3 | NA | TGTGCCAGCAGCCCACGAGTGGCTAGCGGGGGTAGTGAGCAGTTCTTC | CASSPRVASGGSEQFF
NA | TRBJ2-3 | TRBV6-4 | NA | TGTGCCAGCAGTGACGTAGCCGGGGCCTCAGATACGCAGTATTTT | CASSDVAGASDTQYF
TRBD2 | TRBJ2-1 | TRBV25-1 | NA | TGTGCCAGCAGTGATCCCGTCGGCGGGAGCTCCTACAATGAGCAGTTCTTC | CASSDPVGGSSYNEQFF
NA | TRBJ1-2 | TRBV27 | once | TGTGCCAGCAGTAAACTCACTCCAACAGTGTACTATGGCTACACCTTC | CASSKLTPTVYYGYTF
TRBD1 | TRBJ2-7 | TRBV5-1 | NA | TGCGCCAGCACCAAGGGGGACAGGGGGGTCCACGAGCAGTACTTC | CASTKGDRGVHEQYF
TRBD2 | TRBJ2-3 | TRBV9 | NA | TGTGCCAGCAGCGTCCCGACTAGCGGGGGGGCATATACGCAGTATTTT | CASSVPTSGGAYTQYF
TRBD2 | TRBJ2-3 | TRBV6-2/TRBV6-3 | NA | TGTGCCAGCAGTTACAGGGCTAGCGGGAGGGGAGATACGCAGTATTTT | CASSYRASGRGDTQYF
TRBD1 | TRBJ1-6 | TRBV7-2 | NA | TGTGCCAGCAGCTCACACAGGGGCCCCATCGGTTCACCCCTCCACTTT | CASSSHRGPIGSPLHF
TRBD1 | TRBJ2-7 | TRBV4-2 | NA | TGTGCCAGCAGCCAAGTCCTTGACAGGGTCTCCTACGAGCAGTACTTC | CASSQVLDRVSYEQYF
TRBD2 | TRBJ2-4 | TRBV24-1 | NA | TGTGCCACCAGTGATTTGACTAGCGGTATGTACATTCAGTACTTC | CATSDLTSGMYIQYF
NA | TRBJ2-2 | TRBV5-4 | NA | TGTGCCAGCAGCTTGCAAGTAGGTTCGGACACCGGGGAGCTGTTTTTT | CASSLQVGSDTGELFF
NA | TRBJ1-1 | TRBV5-4 | once | TGTGCCAGCAGCTGGGGATTGAACACTGAAGCTTTCTTT | CASSWGLNTEAFF
TRBD2 | TRBJ2-1 | TRBV30 | NA | TGTGCCTGGAGGACCGGCCTAGCGGGAAGAAATGAGCAGTTCTTC | CAWRTGLAGRNEQFF
NA | TRBJ1-6 | TRBV18 | NA | TGTGCCAGCTCACCAGGGCAGGTCTATAATTCACCCCTCCACTTT | CASSPGQVYNSPLHF
NA | TRBJ1-1 | TRBV7-8 | NA | TGTGCCAGCAGCTTAGCGACGGTCACTGAAGCTTTCTTT | CASSLATVTEAFF
TRBD1 | TRBJ2-7 | TRBV19 | NA | TGTGCCAGTAGTACTACAGGGGCGAGCCACGAGCAGTACTTC | CASSTTGASHEQYF
NA | TRBJ1-2 | TRBV9 | once | TGTGCCAGCAGCGAGCTGGGACGGAGCTATGGCTACACCTTC | CASSELGRSYGYTF
NA | TRBJ1-5 | TRBV27 | NA | TGTGCCAGCAGTTTATTGGACGGGGGGAATCAGCCCCAGCATTTT | CASSLLDGGNQPQHF
NA | TRBJ2-1 | TRBV4-1 | NA | TGCGCCAGCAGCCAAGATCTCGGATCCCGACGGGATGAGCAGTTCTTC | CASSQDLGSRRDEQFF
TRBD1 | TRBJ2-5 | TRBV24-1 | NA | TGTGCCACCAGTGGAACGGACAGGGGGCTTGGGGAGACCCAGTACTTC | CATSGTDRGLGETQYF
TRBD1 | TRBJ1-1 | TRBV6-5 | NA | TGTGCCAGCAGGACAGGGATCGACACTGAAGCTTTCTTT | CASRTGIDTEAFF
NA | TRBJ2-1 | TRBV14 | NA | TGTGCCAGCAGCCAAAGGAGGGTCTCCTACAATGAGCAGTTCTTC | CASSQRRVSYNEQFF
NA | TRBJ1-2 | TRBV27 | NA | TGTGCCAGCAGTTTATCGATGGGCGGCTATGGCTACACCTTC | CASSLSMGGYGYTF
NA | TRBJ2-7 | TRBV5-5 | NA | TGTGCCAGCAGCTTGGGCACTCCCTACGAGCAGTACTTC | CASSLGTPYEQYF
NA | TRBJ1-5 | TRBV27 | once | TGTGCCAGCAGTCCCTCCGGCAGGGTACAGCCCCAGCATTTT | CASSPSGRVQPQHF
NA | TRBJ1-1 | TRBV20-1 | NA | TGCAGTGCTACCCGGGGCACTGAAGCTTTCTTT | CSATRGTEAFF
NA | TRBJ1-1 | TRBV5-1 | once | TGCGCCAGCAGCCAGTCATTTGGGGAGGGGAACACTGAAGCTTTCTTT | CASSQSFGEGNTEAFF
TRBD1 | TRBJ1-5 | TRBV5-1 | NA | TGCGCCAACTCAAGTGGGACAGATAATAGCAATCAGCCCCAGCATTTT | CANSSGTDNSNQPQHF
NA | TRBJ1-1 | TRBV5-4 | once | TGTGCCAGCAGCTTGGTTAAGGGCGCGACTGAAGCTTTCTTT | CASSLVKGATEAFF
NA | TRBJ2-2 | TRBV5-1 | NA | TGCGCCAGCAGCCCCCCGGGTGGGACCACCCGCCCCGGGGAGCTGTTTTTT | CASSPPGGTTRPGELFF
NA | TRBJ1-1 | TRBV18 | NA | TGTGCCAGCTCACCCGAGGACACTGAAGCTTTCTTT | CASSPEDTEAFF
NA | TRBJ2-7 | TRBV7-9 | NA | TGTGCCAGCAGCCTCTTCCCGGGACACGGATACGAGCAGTACTTC | CASSLFPGHGYEQYF
NA | TRBJ1-6 | TRBV7-3 | NA | TGTGCCAGCAGCAGAGGAGGCTCACCCCTCCACTTT | CASSRGGSPLHF
NA | TRBJ2-5 | TRBV9 | NA | TGTGCCAGCAGTCTAGGCCCCCAGGGCGGGGAGACCCAGTACTTC | CASSLGPQGGETQYF
NA | TRBJ2-2 | TRBV5-4 | NA | TGTGCCAGCAGCTTGGCGGTGGGATCGGCCGGGGAGCTGTTTTTT | CASSLAVGSAGELFF
NA | TRBJ1-5 | TRBV19 | NA | TGTGCCAGTAGTGCCGTCTTGGGCAATCAGCCCCAGCATTTT | CASSAVLGNQPQHF
TRBD1 | TRBJ2-3 | TRBV7-9 | NA | TGTGCCAGCAGCCGAGGTCGGGACAGAAGAGATACGCAGTATTTT | CASSRGRDRRDTQYF
NA | TRBJ2-7 | TRBV9 | NA | TGTGCCAGCAGCCCAGAGGGGGGGGTTGGCTACGAGCAGTACTTC | CASSPEGGVGYEQYF
TRBD2 | TRBJ2-2 | TRBV7-6 | NA | TGTGCCAGCAGCCCGCCGCTTGGCGGGAGGGTCGGGGAGCTGTTTTTT | CASSPPLGGRVGELFF
NA | TRBJ1-5 | TRBV6-2/TRBV6-3 | NA | TGTGCCAGCAGTTATGGAGGGACTAATCAGCCCCAGCATTTT | CASSYGGTNQPQHF
NA | TRBJ2-1 | TRBV7-3 | NA | TGTGCCAGCAGCAGGGGGGCCTACAATGAGCAGTTCTTC | CASSRGAYNEQFF
TRBD1 | TRBJ1-6 | TRBV30 | NA | TGTGCCTGGAGGGGGGACAGGGGCTATAATTCACCCCTCCACTTT | CAWRGDRGYNSPLHF
NA | TRBJ1-1 | TRBV27 | NA | TGTGCCAGCAGGCGGGTTAAGGAAAGGACTGAAGCTTTCTTT | CASRRVKERTEAFF
TRBD1 | TRBJ1-5 | TRBV4-2 | NA | TGTGCCAGCAGCCAAGATGTGGAAGCGGGACAGGGCTTCAATCAGCCCCAGCATTTT | CASSQDVEAGQGFNQPQHF
NA | TRBJ2-1 | TRBV30 | NA | TGTGCCTGGAGTCGAGGGGCCGGCTACAATGAGCAGTTCTTC | CAWSRGAGYNEQFF
TRBD2 | TRBJ2-7 | TRBV7-9 | NA | TGTGCCAGCAGCTTACAGGGAACTAGCGGGAGGATCGAGCAGTACTTC | CASSLQGTSGRIEQYF
NA | TRBJ1-1 | TRBV25-1 | NA | TGTGCCAGCCGCACCGCGTGGGCCGAAGAAGCTTTCTTT | CASRTAWAEEAFF